This T cell receptor beta chain originates from a study of control samples from healthy donors and cancer patients. Assay used: immunoSEQ multiplex PCR; TCRdb lists only in-frame clones, some missing. Of about 180,000 clones in the sample, 90% to 95% were seen once. This CDR3 region has 16 residues. The V segment lost 1 base and the J segment 6 bases; nucleotides outside the gene matches: 6. Germline CDR1 LNHNV, CDR2 YYDKDF (reference sequence). The TCR sequence derives from a man between 25 and 39 years old in good health. Sequencing used blood. The V call is TRBV15, the J call TRBJ1-5, with 10 bases fitting TRBD1. CDR3 residues: CATSRARTGGGQPQHF. In DNA, the CDR3 is TGTGCCACCAGCAGAGCGAGGACAGGGGGAGGTCAGCCCCAGCATTTT.